Below are 20 T cell receptor beta chains sequenced from a single sample in a study of OX40 agonist ivuxolimab in advanced cancers. Sequenced by immunoSEQ multiplex PCR; TCRdb stores in-frame clones only, minus some. This table holds tens of thousands of clones, roughly 85% found once. Sequencing used CD4+ or CD8+ T cells sorted from blood, obtained in a trial of the OX40 agonist ivuxolimab. These receptors originate from an adult with an advanced solid tumor such as melanoma, head and neck, liver or kidney cancer.

This chain uses TRBV18 with TRBJ2-7; 8 nucleotides agree with TRBD1. The trim removed 6 bases at V and 6 bases at J, leaving 10 bases unmatched. Germline V gene lookup returns CDR1 KGHSH and CDR2 LQKENI. There are 14 residues in the CDR3. The CDR3 loop is CASSPAGGFIEQYF. The CDR3, as DNA: TGTGCCAGCTCCCCGGCAGGGGGCTTTATCGAGCAGTACTTC.

This clone was seen just once. The rearrangement links TRBV28 to TRBJ2-1; no clear D gene. V lost 6 bases to trimming and J lost 14 bases, with 14 bases between them. The CDR3 has 11 amino acids. The V gene's germline CDR1 is MDHEN and CDR2 SYDVKM. The CDR3 loop reads CASSLTRAKFF. CDR3 nucleotides: TGTGCCAGCAGCCTCACCCGGGCGAAGTTCTTC.

The J gene is TRBJ1-1, the V gene TRBV30; 9 nucleotides align to TRBD1. Germline CDR1 reads GTSNPN; CDR2 reads SVGIG (reference sequence). This CDR3 is 16 amino acids long. J was trimmed by 4 bases and V by 3 bases; bases with no gene match: 12. The CDR3 here is CAWRGGQGREGTEAFF. Here the CDR3 DNA reads TGTGCCTGGAGGGGGGGACAGGGAAGGGAGGGCACTGAAGCTTTCTTT.

This clone was counted a few times. This CDR3 is CASSFNYNYGYTF. CDR3 coding DNA: TGTGCCAGCAGCTTCAACTATAACTATGGCTACACCTTC. The chain joins TRBV14 to TRBJ1-2; D remains ambiguous. The CDR3 has 13 amino acids. Germline V gene lookup returns CDR1 SGHDN and CDR2 FVKESK. V lost 5 bases, J lost 1 base, and 8 bases lay in between.

The sample holds one count of this clone. This chain uses TRBV7-9 with TRBJ2-1; the D is unclear. Germline-derived CDR1 and CDR2 are SEHNR and FQNEAQ (reference sequence). This CDR3 has 11 residues. The V end lost 3 bases, the J end lost 5 bases, and 2 bases lay between the germline ends. CDR3 bases: TGTGCCAGCAGCTTCAACAATGAGCAGTTCTTC. This translates into CASSFNNEQFF.

This chain connects TRBV28 to TRBJ1-2; 9 positions match TRBD1. Per the germline V gene, CDR1 is MDHEN and CDR2 is SYDVKM. The CDR3 is 15 amino acids. Trimming at V came to 4 bases and at J to 4 bases, leaving 7 bases not matched to a gene. CDR3 amino acids: CASSSQGADPYGYTF. The CDR3 nucleotides read TGTGCCAGCAGTTCACAGGGGGCCGACCCCTATGGCTACACCTTC.

This chain joins TRBV9 and TRBJ1-6; D is ambiguous. The CDR3 extends over 13 amino acids. V gave up 0 bases and J gave up 9 bases, with 7 bases separating them. Germline loops: CDR1 SGDLS, CDR2 YYNGEE. The CDR3 DNA sequence: TGTGCCAGCAGCGTAGATAGCAGTTCACCCCTCCACTTT. Its protein product is CASSVDSSSPLHF. Full variable domain (remainder filled in from reference TRBV9 and TRBJ1-6): DSGVTQTPKHLITATGQRVTLRCSPRSGDLSVYWYQQSLDQGLQFLIQYYNGEERAKGNILERFSAQQFPDLHSELNLSSLELGDSALYFCASSVDSSSPLHFGNGTRLTVT.

This sequence joins TRBV10-3 and TRBJ2-3; the D gene is possibly TRBD1 (5 bases). With 3 bases removed from V and 1 base from J, the gap between germline ends came to 14 bases. Germline V gene data show CDR1 as ENHRY and CDR2 as SYGVKD. The CDR3 is 16 residues long. CDR3 in amino acids: CAISDPGKGGTDTQYF. CDR3 DNA: TGTGCCATCAGTGACCCTGGGAAAGGGGGCACAGATACGCAGTATTTT.

V is TRBV7-3 and J is TRBJ1-1; the D gene is possibly TRBD1 (6 bases). Germline CDR1 and CDR2: SGHTA and FQGTGA. Trimming cost V 2 bases and J 1 base, with 8 bases left between them. The CDR3 length is 14 residues. Here the CDR3 reads CASSLGGPNTEAFF. The DNA of the CDR3 is TGTGCCAGCAGCTTAGGGGGGCCGAACACTGAAGCTTTCTTT.

The rearrangement joins TRBV5-4 to TRBJ2-5, with TRBD2 matching over 11 bases. Losses at the gene ends were 3 bases for V and 4 bases for J; bases not matched to a gene: 2. The CDR3 has 14 residues. Looked up from germline, CDR1 is SGHNT and CDR2 is YYREEE (reference sequence). The CDR3 reads CASSSTSGGETQYF. The DNA for the CDR3 is TGTGCCAGCAGCTCCACTAGCGGGGGAGAGACCCAGTACTTC.

The V and J genes are TRBV5-1 and TRBJ2-2; no firm D call. CDR1 and CDR2 (germline): SGHRS, YFSETQ. The V end was cut by 1 base, the J end by 2 bases, with 6 bases between. The length of the CDR3 is 14 residues. The CDR3 is CASSLLENTGELFF. CDR3 bases: TGCGCCAGCAGCTTGCTAGAAAACACCGGGGAGCTGTTTTTT.

This chain links TRBV18 with TRBJ1-6, with D perhaps matching TRBD1 (5 bases). Per germline, CDR1 KGHSH and CDR2 LQKENI. V dropped 5 bases and J dropped 10 bases, with 27 bases sitting between them. The CDR3 is made up of 18 amino acids. CDR3 nucleotide sequence: TGTGCCAGCTCAAGCTCAACCGAAGGGACGGGGTTAGCGTCACCCCTCCACTTT. The encoded protein is CASSSSTEGTGLASPLHF.

The chain recombines TRBV6-5 with TRBJ2-1, with TRBD2 as a possible D gene (5 bases). Germline-derived CDR1 and CDR2 are MNHEY and SVGAGI. The CDR3 has 15 residues. The V end was cut by 2 bases, the J end by 0 bases, with 8 bases between. The CDR3 DNA reads TGTGCCAGCAGTTACGGCGGAGGCTCCTACAATGAGCAGTTCTTC. Protein product: CASSYGGGSYNEQFF.

This chain connects TRBV6-1 to TRBJ2-1; 7 bases line up with TRBD1. Trimming at V came to 5 bases and at J to 5 bases, leaving 6 bases not matched to a gene. The CDR3 spans 14 residues. CDR1 and CDR2 (germline): MNHNS, SASEGT. The CDR3 DNA sequence: TGTGCCAGCAGTTTCGACAGGGCCCACAATGAGCAGTTCTTC. This encodes CASSFDRAHNEQFF.

This clone was observed a few times. The chain combines TRBV29-1 with TRBJ2-5; maybe TRBD1 (6 bases). Germline CDR1 and CDR2: SQVTM and ANQGSEA. The CDR3 has 14 amino acids. V gave up 6 bases and J gave up 5 bases, with 19 bases separating them. CDR3 loop: CSVVIQGGGETQYF. The CDR3, as DNA: TGCAGCGTGGTAATACAGGGTGGTGGGGAGACCCAGTACTTC.

This rearrangement joins TRBV6-1 to TRBJ2-1; possible D gene TRBD2, 5 bases. The CDR3 runs 15 residues. The V gene lost 0 bases and the J gene lost 6 bases, with 12 bases spanning the gap. Germline V CDR1 and CDR2: MNHNS, SASEGT. CDR3 sequence reads: CASSEAGSYLNEQFF. In DNA, the CDR3 is TGTGCCAGCAGTGAAGCGGGGAGCTACCTCAATGAGCAGTTCTTC.

Concerning this clone itself: The same CDR3 arises from other DNA sequences in this sample as well. This chain uses TRBV19 with TRBJ1-1, with 7 bases matching TRBD1. Trimming took 3 bases from V and 5 from J; bases not matched to a gene: 9. CDR1 and CDR2 (germline): LNHDA, SQIVND (reference sequence). The CDR3 runs to 15 residues. CDR3 residues: CASSIEQGRGTEAFF. As DNA, the CDR3 is TGTGCCAGTAGTATCGAACAGGGGCGAGGAACTGAAGCTTTCTTT.

This sequence joins TRBV7-2 and TRBJ2-5; D may be TRBD2 (5 bases). Matching the DNA end better, TRBJ2-7 makes the J call doubtful. The CDR3 has 14 amino acids. Germline V gene data show CDR1 as SGHTA and CDR2 as FQGNSA. CDR3 sequence (DNA): TGTGCCAGCAGCCATCGAGGGCAAGAATACGAGCAGTACTTC. This gives the protein CASSHRGQEYEQYF.

The chain combines TRBV9 with TRBJ1-3; maybe TRBD1 (5 bases). V shed 1 base and J shed 0 bases, with 11 bases lying between them. Germline V gene lookup returns CDR1 SGDLS and CDR2 YYNGEE. The CDR3 covers 16 residues. CDR3 in DNA: TGTGCCAGCAGCGTAATGGGGGTCCTCTCTGGAAACACCATATATTTT. Encoded protein: CASSVMGVLSGNTIYF.

The genes are TRBV19 and TRBJ2-3; D is uncertain. The CDR3 has 14 residues. The V gene lost 3 bases and the J gene lost 4 bases, with 11 bases spanning the gap. Germline values: CDR1 LNHDA, CDR2 SQIVND (reference sequence). CDR3 in amino acids: CASSMIRRADTQYF. The CDR3 DNA reads TGTGCCAGTAGTATGATCCGCCGGGCAGATACGCAGTATTTT.